Below, 6 T cell receptor beta chains from the same sample are listed, as sequenced in a study of T cell responses to AZD1222 COVID-19 vaccine. Repertoires were generated with immunoSEQ multiplex PCR, while TCRdb's copy carries only in-frame clones and drops some. Of 150,000 or so clones detected, roughly nine tenths appear once; the ten largest clones hold about 4.7%. Specimen: peripheral blood, collected on day 0 of AZD1222 vaccination. These receptors all stem from an adult in good health.

The V gene is TRBV28, the J gene TRBJ1-3, with TRBD1 as a possible D gene (5 bases). V was clipped by 4 bases and J by 0 bases, with 16 bases between them. The length of the CDR3 is 17 residues. Germline CDR1 and CDR2: MDHEN and SYDVKM. In nucleotides, the CDR3 is TGTGCCAGCAGTTCCGCCATGGGACGGGCCTCTGGAAACACCATATATTTT. It codes for CASSSAMGRASGNTIYF.

The chain couples TRBV6-2 or TRBV6-3 to TRBJ1-2, with 8 bases lining up with TRBD1. J lost 8 bases, V lost 1 base, and 9 bases had no gene match. Germline loops: CDR1 MNHEY, CDR2 SVGEGT. The CDR3 is 15 residues long. DNA for the CDR3: TGTGCCAGCAGTTACTTGGGCCGGACAGGGACCGGCTACACCTTC. Amino acids: CASSYLGRTGTGYTF.

The rearrangement uses TRBV19 and TRBJ2-2; 10 bases map to TRBD1. Germline lookup yields CDR1 LNHDA and CDR2 SQIVND (reference sequence). This CDR3 spans 17 amino acids. V dropped 5 bases and J dropped 2; count of bases not matched to a gene: 8. The CDR3 bases are TGTGCCAGTAGTTTTCAGGACAGGGGGGTTAACACCGGGGAGCTGTTTTTT. Encoded protein: CASSFQDRGVNTGELFF.

The V gene is TRBV6-2 or TRBV6-3, the J gene TRBJ2-5; D unclear. V was cut by 2 bases and J by 4 bases, with 8 bases left in between. Germline assignment: CDR1 MNHEY and CDR2 SVGEGT. The CDR3 spans 13 residues. The CDR3 sequence: CASSYVSGETQYF. The CDR3 DNA sequence: TGTGCCAGCAGTTACGTGTCGGGAGAGACCCAGTACTTC.

V gene TRBV11-2 combines with J gene TRBJ1-2; 7 positions agree with TRBD1. J was trimmed by 7 bases and V by 1 base; bases with no gene match: 6. This CDR3 is 14 amino acids long. The V gene's germline CDR1 is SGHAT and CDR2 FQNNGV. The CDR3 sequence is CASSLGRQGGGYTF. CDR3 in DNA: TGTGCCAGCAGCTTAGGGAGACAGGGAGGTGGCTACACCTTC.

The V call is TRBV6-5, the J call TRBJ1-5, with TRBD1 matching over 9 bases. Germline V CDR1 and CDR2: MNHEY, SVGAGI. The CDR3 has 15 residues. J was trimmed by 6 bases and V by 3 bases; bases with no gene match: 6. Here the CDR3 reads CASSYIQGASQPQHF. The CDR3 nucleotides read TGTGCCAGCAGTTATATACAGGGGGCAAGTCAGCCCCAGCATTTT.